The 26 T cell receptor beta chains in this list originate from one sample, sequenced in a study of T cell responses to AZD1222 COVID-19 vaccine. The data were produced by immunoSEQ multiplex PCR, yet TCRdb's version contains in-frame clones alone and is incomplete. The repertoire holds 140,000 to 150,000 clones, with approximately 90% as singletons. Sequencing was performed on peripheral blood, taken 28 days after the second AZD1222 dose. The receptor set was obtained from an adult who received the AZD1222 COVID-19 vaccine.

J is TRBJ2-1 and V is TRBV5-6, with unresolved D. CDR1 SGHDT and CDR2 YYEEEE come from the germline V gene. The CDR3 loop spans 15 amino acids. V lost 3 bases, J lost 1 base, and 11 bases lay in between. This CDR3 reads CASSSSTRSYNEQFF. The CDR3 DNA reads TGTGCCAGCAGCTCCAGTACCCGGTCCTACAATGAGCAGTTCTTC.

The gene calls are TRBV11-2 and TRBJ2-7; D tentatively reads TRBD1 or TRBD2 (5 bases each). The V gene lost 4 bases and the J gene lost 0 bases, with 10 bases spanning the gap. Germline V gives CDR1 SGHAT, CDR2 FQNNGV. This CDR3 has 14 residues. CDR3 in amino acids: CASSSRGSSYEQYF. The CDR3 nucleotides are TGTGCCAGCAGCTCCCGGGGCAGCTCCTACGAGCAGTACTTC.

The sample holds a few counts of this clone. The chain uses TRBV28 and TRBJ1-5; 7 bases fit TRBD1. Trimming at V came to 3 bases and at J to 3 bases, leaving 5 bases not matched to a gene. CDR3 length: 15 residues. The germline gives CDR1 MDHEN, CDR2 SYDVKM. In DNA, the CDR3 is TGTGCCAGCAGTTTCCCGGGACAGTACAATCAGCCCCAGCATTTT. The encoded protein is CASSFPGQYNQPQHF.

This clone was seen once. The V gene is TRBV6-2 or TRBV6-3, the J gene TRBJ2-3, with D perhaps matching TRBD1 (7 bases). Germline lookup yields CDR1 MNHEY and CDR2 SVGEGT. V was trimmed by 4 bases and J by 2 bases, leaving 22 bases between them. The CDR3 covers 18 residues. For the CDR3, the DNA is TGTGCCAGCAGTTTCACCCTGACAGGGAGGTTGGACACAGATACGCAGTATTTT. This sequence encodes CASSFTLTGRLDTDTQYF.

The gene calls are TRBV19 and TRBJ2-2; 9 nucleotides align to TRBD2. CDR1 and CDR2 from the germline V gene are LNHDA and SQIVND (reference sequence). The trim removed 1 base at V and 1 base at J, leaving 4 bases unmatched. The CDR3 is made up of 17 amino acids. CDR3 sequence: CASSIAASGKNTGELFF. CDR3 DNA sequence: TGTGCCAGTAGTATAGCGGCTAGCGGGAAGAACACCGGGGAGCTGTTTTTT.

CDR3 sequence (DNA): TGCAGCGCCCTCCTAGCGGGAACCGGGGGCACCGGGGAGCTGTTTTTT. It translates to CSALLAGTGGTGELFF. The chain has TRBV29-1 and TRBJ2-2, with 9 bases fitting TRBD2. The CDR3 has 16 amino acids. The V segment lost 7 bases and the J segment 4 bases; nucleotides outside the gene matches: 13. The V gene's germline CDR1 is SQVTM and CDR2 ANQGSEA.

This clone was recorded a few times. The chain employs TRBV12-3 or TRBV12-4 and TRBJ2-7; 9 bases map to TRBD1. CDR3 length: 13 residues. V shed 8 bases and J 4 bases; nucleotides not matched to a gene: 6. DNA for the CDR3: TGTGCCAGCGGAACAGGGGGCGGGTACGAGCAGTACTTC. Translated: CASGTGGGYEQYF.

This sequence joins TRBV4-1 and TRBJ1-1; D is unresolved. V lost 0 bases to trimming and J lost 0 bases, with 8 bases between them. CDR1 and CDR2 (germline): MGHRA, YSYEKL. This CDR3 is 15 amino acids long. This chain's CDR3 is CASSQEVSLNTEAFF. The CDR3 DNA is TGCGCCAGCAGCCAAGAAGTGAGCCTGAACACTGAAGCTTTCTTT.

V and J are TRBV10-3 and TRBJ1-4, with 8 bases identical to TRBD1. CDR3 length equals 14 residues. V lost 5 bases to trimming and J lost 4 bases; unmatched junction nucleotides: 3. Germline V lookup: CDR1 ENHRY, CDR2 SYGVKD. CDR3 nucleotides: TGTGCCATCAGTCCCGACAGGGGTAATGAAAAACTGTTTTTT. It encodes CAISPDRGNEKLFF.

The chain recombines TRBV7-2 with TRBJ2-3; TRBD2 matches 7 bases. The CDR3 is made up of 14 amino acids. The germline CDR1 and CDR2 sequences are SGHTA and FQGNSA. J gave up 4 bases and V 2 bases, and 3 bases lay outside the gene matches. The CDR3: CASSLNSGPDTQYF. The CDR3 DNA follows: TGTGCCAGCAGCTTAAATAGCGGGCCAGATACGCAGTATTTT.

The chain employs TRBV6-5 and TRBJ1-3; 9 bases match TRBD1. The CDR3 contains 15 residues. With 0 bases clipped from V and 3 bases from J, the junction kept 0 bases outside the gene matches. Germline V CDR1 and CDR2: MNHEY, SVGAGI. As DNA, the CDR3 is TGTGCCAGCAGTTACTCGACAGGGGGTGGAAACACCATATATTTT. Translated: CASSYSTGGGNTIYF.

This chain joins TRBV27 and TRBJ1-6, with D tentatively TRBD1 (6 bases). The germline V and J ends were trimmed by 6 bases and 0 bases, with 21 bases remaining between them. The CDR3 covers 19 residues. Per germline, CDR1 MNHEY and CDR2 SMNVEV (reference sequence). The CDR3 DNA reads TGTGCCAGCAGGACCGGGACACCCAACCCGGGCTCCTATAATTCACCCCTCCACTTT. Amino acids: CASRTGTPNPGSYNSPLHF.

This clone has only one observation. The rearrangement joins TRBV9 to TRBJ2-5, with TRBD2 matching 13 bases. The length of the CDR3 is 16 residues. The germline gives CDR1 SGDLS, CDR2 YYNGEE. Unmatched junction bases numbered 3, after V lost 2 bases and J lost 2 bases. The CDR3 DNA reads TGTGCCAGCAGCGTGGAACTAGCGGGAGGGCAAGAGACCCAGTACTTC. Amino acids: CASSVELAGGQETQYF.

V gene TRBV11-3 combines with J gene TRBJ2-1; either TRBD1 or TRBD2 may fit D (5 bases each). This CDR3 is 12 amino acids long. Trimming took 0 bases from V and 8 from J, leaving 5 bases between them. The germline gives CDR1 SGHNT, CDR2 YENEEA. CDR3 loop: CASSLEGDEQFF. CDR3 coding DNA: TGTGCCAGCAGCTTAGAGGGGGATGAGCAGTTCTTC. The entire variable domain, with the rest obtained from reference TRBV11-3 and TRBJ2-1, is as follows: EAGVVQSPRYKIIEKKQPVAFWCNPISGHNTLYWYLQNLGQGPELLIRYENEEAVDDSQLPKDRFSAERLKGVDSTLKIQPAELGDSAVYLCASSLEGDEQFFGPGTRLTVL.

The chain has TRBV5-1 and TRBJ2-7; 10 bases are a match to TRBD1. The ends lost 5 bases at V and 6 bases at J; junction bases unmatched: 8. CDR1 and CDR2 (germline): SGHRS, YFSETQ. The CDR3 sequence is 14 residues long. The CDR3 here is CASRPAGTGVEQYF. CDR3 coding DNA: TGCGCCAGCAGGCCGGCCGGGACAGGGGTCGAGCAGTACTTC.

The V gene is TRBV28, the J gene TRBJ1-2; tentatively, D is TRBD1 (6 bases). The CDR3 is made up of 14 amino acids. Germline values: CDR1 MDHEN, CDR2 SYDVKM. V lost 8 bases and J 0 bases, leaving 13 bases between the germline ends. The DNA for the CDR3 is TGTGCCAGCCAACCGACAGGAGCTAACTATGGCTACACCTTC. Translation gives CASQPTGANYGYTF.

The chain joins TRBV7-8 to TRBJ2-2, with a tentative D call TRBD2 (5 bases). The CDR3 loop spans 14 amino acids. From germline, CDR1 is SGHVS and CDR2 FQNEAQ. The V end lost 4 bases, the J end lost 8 bases, and 14 bases lay between the germline ends. The CDR3 spells CASSSMGSTGELFF. The CDR3 DNA reads TGTGCCAGCAGCTCCATGGGGAGCACTGGGGAGCTGTTTTTT. The entire variable domain, with the rest obtained from reference TRBV7-8 and TRBJ2-2, is as follows: GAGVSQSPRYKVAKRGQDVALRCDPISGHVSLFWYQQALGQGPEFLTYFQNEAQLDKSGLPSDRFFAERPEGSVSTLKIQRTQQEDSAVYLCASSSMGSTGELFFGEGSRLTVL.

The CDR3 loop is CASSLGAGGSYEQYF. For the CDR3, the DNA is TGTGCCAGCAGTTTAGGAGCGGGAGGCTCCTACGAGCAGTACTTC. This chain joins TRBV28 and TRBJ2-7; the match to TRBD2 covers 9 bases. Germline V gene sequence: CDR1 MDHEN, CDR2 SYDVKM. Trimming took 2 bases from V and 0 from J; bases not matched to a gene: 2. The length of the CDR3 is 15 residues.

This chain links TRBV27 with TRBJ1-6; the D gene is possibly TRBD1 (5 bases). The CDR3 covers 16 residues. Germline-derived CDR1 and CDR2 are MNHEY and SMNVEV (reference sequence). Trimming pared 2 bases from V and 10 bases from J, leaving 18 bases between. CDR3 DNA: TGTGCCAGCAGTTTAAGGTCAGGGAGAGTTGGATCACCCCTCCACTTT. This sequence encodes CASSLRSGRVGSPLHF.

This chain uses TRBV3-1 (or the pseudogene TRBV3-2) with TRBJ2-7; D possibly corresponds to TRBD1 (5 bases). CDR1 LGHDT and CDR2 YNNKEL come from the germline V gene (reference sequence). V shed 3 bases and J shed 6 bases, with 9 bases lying between them. The CDR3 covers 12 residues. The CDR3 protein is CASSHRVCEQYF. As DNA, the CDR3 is TGTGCCAGCAGCCACAGGGTTTGCGAGCAGTACTTC.

The V call is TRBV9, the J call TRBJ2-2, with D unresolved. CDR1 SGDLS and CDR2 YYNGEE come from the germline V gene. The V gene lost 2 bases and the J gene lost 6 bases, with 5 bases spanning the gap. The CDR3 extends over 12 amino acids. The CDR3 loop is CASSVEAGELFF. The CDR3 bases are TGTGCCAGCAGCGTCGAGGCCGGGGAGCTGTTTTTT.

This clone occurred many times. This sequence joins TRBV5-4 and TRBJ2-1; D is perhaps TRBD1 or TRBD2 (5 bases each). The V end lost 3 bases, the J end lost 0 bases, and 10 bases lay between the germline ends. There are 15 residues in the CDR3. Germline CDR1 SGHNT, CDR2 YYREEE (reference sequence). This chain's CDR3 is CASSSGTPSYNEQFF. CDR3 bases: TGTGCCAGCAGCTCTGGGACGCCCTCCTACAATGAGCAGTTCTTC.

The CDR3 DNA follows: TGTGCCAGCTCACCACGAAATGGGGACAGTAAGCCAGATACGCAGTATTTT. It specifies CASSPRNGDSKPDTQYF. The chain uses TRBV18 and TRBJ2-3; 7 positions agree with TRBD1. With V trimmed by 1 base and J by 4 bases, 11 bases remained unmatched. Germline-derived CDR1 and CDR2 are KGHSH and LQKENI. The CDR3 loop spans 17 amino acids. Together with reference TRBV18 and TRBJ2-3, the CDR3 gives the full variable domain: NAGVMQNPRHLVRRRGQEARLRCSPMKGHSHVYWYRQLPEEGLKFMVYLQKENIIDESGMPKERFSAEFPKEGPSILRIQQVVRGDSAAYFCASSPRNGDSKPDTQYFGPGTRLTVL.

V gene TRBV4-3 combines with J gene TRBJ2-1; D is undetermined. There are 19 residues in the CDR3. CDR1 is LGHNA and CDR2 is YSLEER in the germline V gene. V dropped 1 base and J dropped 0 bases, with 19 bases sitting between them. The CDR3 reads CASSQVHRVADGSYNEQFF. For the CDR3, the DNA is TGCGCCAGCAGCCAAGTTCATCGGGTCGCGGACGGCTCCTACAATGAGCAGTTCTTC.

The gene calls are TRBV6-2 or TRBV6-3 and TRBJ1-5; 12 bases align to TRBD1. CDR1 MNHEY and CDR2 SVGEGT come from the germline V gene. Trimming cost V 2 bases and J 1 base; bases outside gene matches: 12. The CDR3 is made up of 20 amino acids. The CDR3 nucleotides read TGTGCCAGCAGTTACCCCCGGGACAGGGGGCTATCGGTAAGCAATCAGCCCCAGCATTTT. Its translation is CASSYPRDRGLSVSNQPQHF.

The chain employs TRBV11-3 and TRBJ2-5, with TRBD2 matching 9 bases. Per the germline V gene, CDR1 is SGHNT and CDR2 is YENEEA. This CDR3 spans 15 amino acids. V trimming: 3 bases; J trimming: 0 bases; junction bases outside the gene matches: 2. In DNA form, the CDR3 reads TGTGCCAGCAGCTTCAGCGGGAGGTACCAAGAGACCCAGTACTTC. Translating it yields CASSFSGRYQETQYF.